This T cell receptor (beta chain) was identified during a study of T cell responses to AZD1222 COVID-19 vaccine. Generated by immunoSEQ multiplex PCR, the TCRdb table keeps only in-frame clones and is missing some. Here the sample spans some 160,000 clones, around 90% being singletons. V lost 5 bases to trimming and J lost 5 bases, with 13 bases between them. The CDR3 length is 14 residues. The germline V gene has CDR1 LNHDA and CDR2 SQIVND (reference sequence). The source is an adult who received the AZD1222 COVID-19 vaccine. J is TRBJ2-1 and V is TRBV19; D not resolved. The source was peripheral blood, collected 28 days after the second AZD1222 dose. In DNA form, the CDR3 reads TGTGCCAGTAGTCCCCTCCCATGGAACAATGAGCAGTTCTTC. Its translation: CASSPLPWNNEQFF.